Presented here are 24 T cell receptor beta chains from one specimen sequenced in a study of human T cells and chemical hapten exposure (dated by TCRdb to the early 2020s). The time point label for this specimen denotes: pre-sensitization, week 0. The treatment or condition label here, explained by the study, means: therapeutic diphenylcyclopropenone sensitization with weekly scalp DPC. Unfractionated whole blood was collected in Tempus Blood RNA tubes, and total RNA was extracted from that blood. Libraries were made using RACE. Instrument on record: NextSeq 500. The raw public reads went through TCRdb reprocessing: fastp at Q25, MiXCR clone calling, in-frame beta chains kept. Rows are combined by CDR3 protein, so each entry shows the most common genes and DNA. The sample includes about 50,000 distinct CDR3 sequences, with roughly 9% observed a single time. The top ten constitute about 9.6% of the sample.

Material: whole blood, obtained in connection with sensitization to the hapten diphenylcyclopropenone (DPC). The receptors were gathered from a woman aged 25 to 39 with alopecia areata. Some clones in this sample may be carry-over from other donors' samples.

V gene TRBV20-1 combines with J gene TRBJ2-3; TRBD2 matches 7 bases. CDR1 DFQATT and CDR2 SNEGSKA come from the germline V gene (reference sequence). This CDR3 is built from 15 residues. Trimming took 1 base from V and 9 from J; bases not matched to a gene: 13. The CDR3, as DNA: TGCAGTGCTAGAGTAAATAGCGGGTTAGGAAGGACGCAGTATTTT. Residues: CSARVNSGLGRTQYF.

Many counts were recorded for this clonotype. CDR3 region: CSAERLDRYEQYF. The CDR3 DNA reads TGCAGTGCTGAAAGACTAGATCGGTACGAGCAGTACTTC. V and J are TRBV20-1 and TRBJ2-7; possibly TRBD2 for D (6 bases). Germline loops: CDR1 DFQATT, CDR2 SNEGSKA (reference sequence). V lost 5 bases and J 4 bases, leaving 15 bases between the germline ends. The CDR3 has 13 amino acids.

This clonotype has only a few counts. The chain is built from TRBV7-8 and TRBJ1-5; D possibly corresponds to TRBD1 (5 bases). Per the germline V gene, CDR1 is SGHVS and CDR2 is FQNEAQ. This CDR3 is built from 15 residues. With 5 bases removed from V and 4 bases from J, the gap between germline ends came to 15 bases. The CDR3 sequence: CASSPTGAPNQPQHF. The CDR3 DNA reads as TGTGCCAGCAGCCCAACCGGGGCGCCAAATCAGCCCCAGCATTTT.

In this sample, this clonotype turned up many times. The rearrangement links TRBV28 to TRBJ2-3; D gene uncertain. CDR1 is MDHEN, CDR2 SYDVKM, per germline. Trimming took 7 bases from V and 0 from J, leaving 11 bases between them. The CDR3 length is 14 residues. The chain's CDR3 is CASMWSFSTDTQYF. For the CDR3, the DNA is TGTGCCAGCATGTGGAGCTTCAGCACAGATACGCAGTATTTT.

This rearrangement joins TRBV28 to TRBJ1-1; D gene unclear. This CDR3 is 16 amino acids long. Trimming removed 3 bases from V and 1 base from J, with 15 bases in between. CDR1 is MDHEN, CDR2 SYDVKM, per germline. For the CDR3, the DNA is TGTGCCAGCAGTTTTATTGTAAAAACGAGGAACACTGAAGCTTTCTTT. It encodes CASSFIVKTRNTEAFF.

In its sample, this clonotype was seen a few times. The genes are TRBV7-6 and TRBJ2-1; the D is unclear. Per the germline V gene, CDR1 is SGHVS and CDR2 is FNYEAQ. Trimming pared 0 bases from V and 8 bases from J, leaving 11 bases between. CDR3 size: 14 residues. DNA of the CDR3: TGTGCCAGCAGCTTAGCAAGAACCTCTTATGAGCAGTTCTTC. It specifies CASSLARTSYEQFF.

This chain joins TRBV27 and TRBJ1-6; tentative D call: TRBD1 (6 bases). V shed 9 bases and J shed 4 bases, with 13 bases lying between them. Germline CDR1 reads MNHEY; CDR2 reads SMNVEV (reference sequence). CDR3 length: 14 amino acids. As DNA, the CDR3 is TGTGCCAGTAGACGACAGGAATATAATTCACCCCTCCACTTT. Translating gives CASRRQEYNSPLHF.

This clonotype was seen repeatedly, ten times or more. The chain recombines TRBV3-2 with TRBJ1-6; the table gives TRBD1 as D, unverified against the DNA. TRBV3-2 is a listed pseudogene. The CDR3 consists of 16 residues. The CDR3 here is CASSQDRDRGSSPLHF. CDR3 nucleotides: TGTGCCAGCAGCCAAGATCGGGACAGGGGAAGCTCACCCCTCCACTTT.

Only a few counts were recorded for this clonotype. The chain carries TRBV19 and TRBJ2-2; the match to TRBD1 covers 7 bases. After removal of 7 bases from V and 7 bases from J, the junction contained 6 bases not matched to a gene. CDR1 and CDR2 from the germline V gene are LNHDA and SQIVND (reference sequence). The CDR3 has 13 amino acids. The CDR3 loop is CASTPTGNGELFF. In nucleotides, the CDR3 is TGTGCCAGTACCCCGACAGGGAACGGGGAGCTGTTTTTT. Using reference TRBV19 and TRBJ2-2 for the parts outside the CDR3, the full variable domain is DGGITQSPKYLFRKEGQNVTLSCEQNLNHDAMYWYRQDPGQGLRLIYYSQIVNDFQKGDIAEGYSVSREKKESFPLTVTSAQKNPTAFYLCASTPTGNGELFFGEGSRLTVL.

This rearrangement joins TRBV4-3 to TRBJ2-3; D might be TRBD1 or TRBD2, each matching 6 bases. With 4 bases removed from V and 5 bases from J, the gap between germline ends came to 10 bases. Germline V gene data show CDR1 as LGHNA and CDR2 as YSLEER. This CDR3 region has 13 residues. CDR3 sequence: CASSRRGEDTQYF. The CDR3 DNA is TGCGCCAGCAGCCGGAGGGGGGAAGATACGCAGTATTTT.

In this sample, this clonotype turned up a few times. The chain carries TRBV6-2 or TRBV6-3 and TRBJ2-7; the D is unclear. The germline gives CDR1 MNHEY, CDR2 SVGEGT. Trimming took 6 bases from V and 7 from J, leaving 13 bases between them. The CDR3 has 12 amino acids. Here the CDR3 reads CASSPEVGEQYF. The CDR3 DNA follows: TGTGCCAGCAGCCCCGAGGTGGGAGAGCAGTACTTC.

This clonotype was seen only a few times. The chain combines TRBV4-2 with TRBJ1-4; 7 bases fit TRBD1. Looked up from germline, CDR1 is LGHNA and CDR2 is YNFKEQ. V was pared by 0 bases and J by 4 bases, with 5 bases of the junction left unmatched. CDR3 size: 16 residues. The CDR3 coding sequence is TGTGCCAGCAGCCAAGATGGGGACAGTCGTAATGAAAAACTGTTTTTT. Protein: CASSQDGDSRNEKLFF.

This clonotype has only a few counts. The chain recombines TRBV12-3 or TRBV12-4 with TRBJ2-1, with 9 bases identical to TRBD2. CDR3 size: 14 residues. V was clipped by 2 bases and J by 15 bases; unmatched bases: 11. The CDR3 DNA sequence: TGTGCCAGCAGTTTACAGGCTAGCGGGGAATCACGGTTCTTC. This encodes CASSLQASGESRFF.

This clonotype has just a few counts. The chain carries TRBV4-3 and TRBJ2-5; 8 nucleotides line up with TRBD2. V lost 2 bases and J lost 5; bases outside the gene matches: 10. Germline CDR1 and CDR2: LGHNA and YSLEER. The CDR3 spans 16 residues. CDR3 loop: CASSQKGGLAGETQYF. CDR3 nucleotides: TGCGCCAGCAGCCAAAAAGGCGGACTAGCTGGGGAGACCCAGTACTTC.

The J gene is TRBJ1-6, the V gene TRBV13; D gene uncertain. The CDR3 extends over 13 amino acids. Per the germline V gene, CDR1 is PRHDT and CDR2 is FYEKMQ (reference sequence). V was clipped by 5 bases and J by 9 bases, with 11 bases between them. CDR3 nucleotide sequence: TGTGCCAGCAGCCAAACAGTCGGTTCACCCCTCCACTTT. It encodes CASSQTVGSPLHF.

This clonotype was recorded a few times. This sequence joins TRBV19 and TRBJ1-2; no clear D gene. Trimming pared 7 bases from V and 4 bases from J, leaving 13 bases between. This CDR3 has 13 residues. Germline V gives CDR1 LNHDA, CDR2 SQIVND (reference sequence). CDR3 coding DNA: TGTGCCAGTACCTCCTCCCCGATCTATGGCTACACCTTC. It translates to CASTSSPIYGYTF.

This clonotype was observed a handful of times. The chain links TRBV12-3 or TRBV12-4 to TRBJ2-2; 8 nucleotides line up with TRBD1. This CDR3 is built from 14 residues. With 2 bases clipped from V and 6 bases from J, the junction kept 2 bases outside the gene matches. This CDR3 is CASSLSGGAGELFF. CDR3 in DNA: TGTGCCAGCAGTTTATCAGGGGGCGCCGGGGAGCTGTTTTTT.

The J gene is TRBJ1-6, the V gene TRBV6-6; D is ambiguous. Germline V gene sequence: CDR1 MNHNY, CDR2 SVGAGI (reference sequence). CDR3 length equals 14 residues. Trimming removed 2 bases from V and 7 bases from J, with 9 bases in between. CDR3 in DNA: TGTGCCAGCAGTTACCCGGGCGTGAATTCACCCCTCCACTTT. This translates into CASSYPGVNSPLHF.

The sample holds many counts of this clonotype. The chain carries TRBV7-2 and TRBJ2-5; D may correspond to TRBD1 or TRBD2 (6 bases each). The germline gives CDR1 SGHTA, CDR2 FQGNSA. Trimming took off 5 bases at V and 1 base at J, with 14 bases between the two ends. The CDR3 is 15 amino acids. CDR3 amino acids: CASSKARGPQETQYF. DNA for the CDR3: TGTGCCAGCAGCAAAGCCCGGGGGCCCCAAGAGACCCAGTACTTC.

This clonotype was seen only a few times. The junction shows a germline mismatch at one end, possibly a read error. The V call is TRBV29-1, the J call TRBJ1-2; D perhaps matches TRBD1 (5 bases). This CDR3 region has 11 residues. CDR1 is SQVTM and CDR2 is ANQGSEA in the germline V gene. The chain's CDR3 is CSVEDRRGHLF. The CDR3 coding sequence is TGCAGCGTTGAAGATCGAAGGGGCCACCTCTTC.

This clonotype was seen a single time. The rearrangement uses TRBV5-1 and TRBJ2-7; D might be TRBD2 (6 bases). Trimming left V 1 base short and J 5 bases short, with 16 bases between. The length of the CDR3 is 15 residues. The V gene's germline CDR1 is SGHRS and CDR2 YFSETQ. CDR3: CASSLSGGSRDEQYF. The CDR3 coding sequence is TGCGCCAGCAGCTTGTCAGGAGGGTCGAGGGACGAGCAGTACTTC.

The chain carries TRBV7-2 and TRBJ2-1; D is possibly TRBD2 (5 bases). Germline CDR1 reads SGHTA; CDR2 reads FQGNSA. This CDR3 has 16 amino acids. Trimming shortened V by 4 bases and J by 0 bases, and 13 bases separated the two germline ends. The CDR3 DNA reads TGTGCCAGCAGCTCAGCGGTGGGGAGCTCCTACAATGAGCAGTTCTTC. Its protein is CASSSAVGSSYNEQFF.

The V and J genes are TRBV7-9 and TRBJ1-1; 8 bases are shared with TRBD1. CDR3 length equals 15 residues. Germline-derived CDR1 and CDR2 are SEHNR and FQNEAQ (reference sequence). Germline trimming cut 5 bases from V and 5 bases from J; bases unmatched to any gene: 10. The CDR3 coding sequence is TGTGCCAGCAGCCACCGGGACAGGTTGGAGACTGAAGCTTTCTTT. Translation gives CASSHRDRLETEAFF.

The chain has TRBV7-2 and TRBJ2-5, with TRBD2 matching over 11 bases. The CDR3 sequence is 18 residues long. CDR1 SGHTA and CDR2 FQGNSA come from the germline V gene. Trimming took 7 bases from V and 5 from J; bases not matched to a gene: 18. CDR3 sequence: CASNPGWASGGKPETQYF. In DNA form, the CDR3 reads TGTGCCAGCAACCCGGGTTGGGCTAGCGGGGGGAAACCGGAGACCCAGTACTTC.